These 13 T cell receptor beta chains were all obtained from the same sample, sequenced in a study of blood T cell repertoires in COVID-19. Some clones are missing from TCRdb's copy, which holds only in-frame ones; the method was immunoSEQ multiplex PCR. Of around 300,000 clones listed, around 90% are singletons. Source material: PBMCs or T cells enriched from blood (not recorded which). The source of these receptors is a man aged 25 to 45 who had recovered from COVID-19.

This chain joins TRBV6-6 and TRBJ1-3; unclear D gene. CDR1 is MNHNY and CDR2 is SVGAGI in the germline V gene (reference sequence). With 5 bases removed from V and 3 bases from J, the gap between germline ends came to 23 bases. The CDR3 totals 18 residues. CDR3 residues: CASSPTRGRLRSGNTIYF. The CDR3 DNA is TGTGCCAGCAGTCCCACCCGGGGTCGGTTACGCAGTGGAAACACCATATATTTT.

The chain recombines TRBV20-1 with TRBJ1-2, with D possibly matching TRBD1 (6 bases). The CDR3 is 11 residues long. The germline CDR1 and CDR2 sequences are DFQATT and SNEGSKA (reference sequence). V gave up 3 bases and J gave up 11 bases, with 13 bases separating them. The chain's CDR3 is CSASDRLGYTF. As DNA, the CDR3 is TGCAGTGCTAGTGACAGGTTGGGTTACACCTTC.

The rearrangement links TRBV12-5 to TRBJ1-3; D gene ambiguous. Germline lookup yields CDR1 LGHNT and CDR2 FRNRAP. The CDR3 extends over 14 amino acids. V lost 7 bases and J 0 bases, leaving 10 bases between the germline ends. The chain's CDR3 is CASDQSSSGNTIYF. CDR3 bases: TGTGCTAGTGATCAGTCGTCCTCTGGAAACACCATATATTTT. The whole variable domain, filled in from reference TRBV12-5 and TRBJ1-3, reads DARVTQTPRHKVTEMGQEVTMRCQPILGHNTVFWYRQTMMQGLELLAYFRNRAPLDDSGMPKDRFSAEMPDATLATLKIQPSEPRDSAVYFCASDQSSSGNTIYFGEGSWLTVV.

The chain employs TRBV11-2 and TRBJ2-7; maybe TRBD1 (5 bases). CDR1 and CDR2 from the germline V gene are SGHAT and FQNNGV. The CDR3 is 14 amino acids. The V end lost 1 base, the J end lost 4 bases, and 11 bases lay between the germline ends. DNA of the CDR3: TGTGCCAGCAGCTTAGCCCCGGACAAGTACGAGCAGTACTTC. As protein: CASSLAPDKYEQYF. The full variable domain, completed using reference TRBV11-2 and TRBJ2-7, is EAGVAQSPRYKIIEKRQSVAFWCNPISGHATLYWYQQILGQGPKLLIQFQNNGVVDDSQLPKDRFSAERLKGVDSTLKIQPAKLEDSAVYLCASSLAPDKYEQYFGPGTRLTVT.

The chain carries TRBV19 and TRBJ2-3; maybe TRBD2 (6 bases). The CDR3 loop spans 14 amino acids. Trimming took off 6 bases at V and 2 bases at J, with 12 bases between the two ends. In germline, CDR1 is LNHDA, CDR2 SQIVND (reference sequence). CDR3 in DNA: TGTGCCAGTAGCCGAGGAGGGGACACAGATACGCAGTATTTT. Translating it yields CASSRGGDTDTQYF. The variable domain in full, completed from reference TRBV19 and TRBJ2-3, reads DGGITQSPKYLFRKEGQNVTLSCEQNLNHDAMYWYRQDPGQGLRLIYYSQIVNDFQKGDIAEGYSVSREKKESFPLTVTSAQKNPTAFYLCASSRGGDTDTQYFGPGTRLTVL.

The J gene is TRBJ1-1, the V gene TRBV6-5; 10 bases align to TRBD1. The length of the CDR3 is 15 residues. Germline V gives CDR1 MNHEY, CDR2 SVGAGI. With V trimmed by 5 bases and J by 6 bases, 9 bases remained unmatched. Written as DNA, the CDR3 is TGTGCCAGCAGTCATACCCGGGACAGGGGCGCTGAAGCTTTCTTT. It codes for CASSHTRDRGAEAFF.

V is TRBV19 and J is TRBJ2-4; D is perhaps TRBD2 (6 bases). There are 14 residues in the CDR3. The V gene's germline CDR1 is LNHDA and CDR2 SQIVND (reference sequence). V shed 3 bases and J shed 4 bases, with 10 bases lying between them. CDR3 nucleotides: TGTGCCAGTAGTATTCCTAGCGAGAAAAACATTCAGTACTTC. As protein: CASSIPSEKNIQYF.

This chain links TRBV4-2 with TRBJ2-7; 12 nucleotides line up with TRBD2. Germline CDR1 LGHNA, CDR2 YNFKEQ. The junction had 8 bases not matched to a gene; V was cut back by 3 bases and J by 5 bases. This CDR3 is 16 amino acids long. CDR3: CASSQSLAGGPNEQYF. The CDR3 DNA reads as TGTGCCAGCAGCCAGTCCCTAGCGGGGGGGCCCAACGAGCAGTACTTC.

The rearrangement joins TRBV4-1 to TRBJ1-2; D gene unclear. CDR1 is MGHRA, CDR2 YSYEKL, per germline. With 3 bases removed from V and 8 bases from J, the gap between germline ends came to 22 bases. The CDR3 has 16 amino acids. The CDR3 DNA follows: TGCGCCAGCAGCCAGCCCGGAAGCACTATACCCGGGGGCTACACCTTC. Translation gives CASSQPGSTIPGGYTF.

This clone appeared once. The chain has TRBV2 and TRBJ2-7; D perhaps matches TRBD1 (6 bases). Germline CDR1 is SNHLY and CDR2 is FYNNEI. V lost 11 bases and J lost 3, with 17 bases in between. CDR3 length: 13 amino acids. CDR3 in DNA: TGTGCCTCTTTGGGAAGGGGGTTCTACGAGCAGTACTTC. Protein sequence: CASLGRGFYEQYF.

This clone came up once. The rearrangement links TRBV9 to TRBJ1-6, with 7 bases matching TRBD1. The CDR3 extends over 15 amino acids. The V gene's germline CDR1 is SGDLS and CDR2 YYNGEE. V lost 0 bases, J lost 5 bases, and 2 bases stayed unmatched. CDR3 in DNA: TGTGCCAGCAGCGTAGGGGACAGAGATAATTCACCCCTCCACTTT. Its translation is CASSVGDRDNSPLHF.

V is TRBV27 and J is TRBJ1-5, with TRBD1 identical over 9 bases. J was trimmed by 6 bases and V by 4 bases; bases with no gene match: 4. CDR1 is MNHEY, CDR2 SMNVEV, per germline (reference sequence). The CDR3 loop spans 14 amino acids. DNA for the CDR3: TGTGCCAGCAGTTCAGGACAGGGGCGTCAGCCCCAGCATTTT. As protein: CASSSGQGRQPQHF.

This clone was counted once. J is TRBJ1-1 and V is TRBV19; D is perhaps TRBD1 (5 bases). CDR1 and CDR2 from the germline V gene are LNHDA and SQIVND (reference sequence). There are 15 residues in the CDR3. V was shortened by 8 bases and J by 2 bases, with 18 bases between the two germline ends. For the CDR3, the DNA is TGTGCCAGTCCTCCGGGAGAAGGGGTTAACACTGAAGCTTTCTTT. Translated, it gives CASPPGEGVNTEAFF.